The 15 T cell receptor beta chains reported below all come from one sample, sequenced in a study of shared clonotypes between healthy human individuals. The data were produced by immunoSEQ multiplex PCR, yet TCRdb's version contains in-frame clones alone and is incomplete. Of about 2.5 million clones in the sample, approximately 90% were seen once. The sequenced sample consisted of naive CD4+ T cells from PBMCs. Subset meaning: CD45RA+ positively selected. These receptors originate from a man between 18 and 29 years old in good health. Some clones in this sample may be carry-over from other donors' samples.

The CDR3 loop reads CASSLNGEQYF. DNA of the CDR3: TGTGCCAGCAGTTTAAACGGCGAGCAGTACTTC. The gene calls are TRBV28 and TRBJ2-7; no firm D call. Germline CDR1 MDHEN, CDR2 SYDVKM. V lost 2 bases, J lost 6 bases, and 5 bases lay in between. This CDR3 is built from 11 residues.

The chain carries TRBV7-2 and TRBJ2-1; D tentatively reads TRBD1 or TRBD2 (6 bases each). The CDR3 loop spans 18 amino acids. V dropped 3 bases and J dropped 0 bases, with 18 bases sitting between them. CDR1 and CDR2 from the germline V gene are SGHTA and FQGNSA. Here the CDR3 DNA reads TGTGCCAGCAGCTTCCAGGGGTTGGGGGGAAGCTCCTACAATGAGCAGTTCTTC. This gives the protein CASSFQGLGGSSYNEQFF.

This clone has a single count. CDR3 residues: CASSPGGTGQSYEQYF. The CDR3 DNA is TGCGCCAGCAGCCCCGGTGGGACAGGTCAATCCTACGAGCAGTACTTC. The rearrangement uses TRBV5-1 and TRBJ2-7; TRBD1 matches 8 bases. The CDR3 consists of 16 residues. Germline V gives CDR1 SGHRS, CDR2 YFSETQ. J was trimmed by 1 base and V by 4 bases; bases with no gene match: 10.

CDR3 sequence (DNA): TGCAGCGTTGCCCGTGGGCAGGGCTCCTACGAGCAGTACTTC. Its protein is CSVARGQGSYEQYF. V usage is TRBV29-1 and J usage is TRBJ2-7, with D perhaps TRBD1 (5 bases). CDR1 and CDR2 from the germline V gene are SQVTM and ANQGSEA. V lost 4 bases to trimming and J lost 0 bases, with 13 bases between them. CDR3 length equals 14 residues.

V usage is TRBV5-4 and J usage is TRBJ2-1, with TRBD2 matching over 7 bases. The CDR3 is 17 residues long. Looked up from germline, CDR1 is SGHNT and CDR2 is YYREEE (reference sequence). V lost 0 bases and J lost 4; bases outside the gene matches: 10. CDR3 loop: CASSLVGSIAGYNEQFF. In DNA form, the CDR3 reads TGTGCCAGCAGCTTGGTCGGCTCAATAGCGGGTTACAATGAGCAGTTCTTC.

The CDR3 bases are TGTGCCAGCAGTTTCCGACTAGCGGGAGCGAAAAACATTCAGTACTTC. Protein product: CASSFRLAGAKNIQYF. The rearrangement joins TRBV28 to TRBJ2-4, with TRBD2 matching 12 bases. This CDR3 comprises 16 residues. The junction had 4 bases not matched to a gene; V was cut back by 3 bases and J by 4 bases. Per germline, CDR1 MDHEN and CDR2 SYDVKM.

The rearrangement links TRBV10-3 to TRBJ2-3, with TRBD2 as a possible D gene (5 bases). The V gene's germline CDR1 is ENHRY and CDR2 SYGVKD. The CDR3 has 15 residues. Between the trimmed V and J ends, which lost 0 bases and 4 bases, there was a span of 11 bases. CDR3 DNA sequence: TGTGCCATCAGTGAGTCGACGCCTAGCCCAGATACGCAGTATTTT. This encodes CAISESTPSPDTQYF.

The chain recombines TRBV7-9 with TRBJ1-1; 8 bases line up with TRBD1. CDR1 and CDR2 (germline): SEHNR, FQNEAQ (reference sequence). Trimming at V came to 5 bases and at J to 1 base, leaving 6 bases not matched to a gene. The CDR3 is 15 residues long. The CDR3, as DNA: TGTGCCAGCAGCGCAAACCAGGGGGCGAACACTGAAGCTTTCTTT. It encodes CASSANQGANTEAFF. Filled out from reference TRBV7-9 and TRBJ1-1, the complete variable domain reads DTGVSQNPRHKITKRGQNVTFRCDPISEHNRLYWYRQTLGQGPEFLTYFQNEAQLEKSRLLSDRFSAERPKGSFSTLEIQRTEQGDSAMYLCASSANQGANTEAFFGQGTRLTVV.

Note on this clone: Other DNA variants within this sample encode the same CDR3. The J gene is TRBJ2-7, the V gene TRBV5-8; D gene ambiguous. Looked up from germline, CDR1 is SGHTS and CDR2 is YDEGEE. This CDR3 contains 11 residues. Trimming removed 0 bases from V and 6 bases from J, with 4 bases in between. The chain's CDR3 is CASSLVREQYF. The CDR3 DNA follows: TGTGCCAGCAGCTTGGTGCGCGAGCAGTACTTC.

The J gene is TRBJ1-2, the V gene TRBV7-9, with D unresolved. Trimming cost V 7 bases and J 2 bases, with 17 bases left between them. Germline assignment: CDR1 SEHNR and CDR2 FQNEAQ (reference sequence). The CDR3 sequence is 15 residues long. As DNA, the CDR3 is TGTGCCAGCATGGTATGGGCAGAGAAAAACTATGGCTACACCTTC. Translated, it gives CASMVWAEKNYGYTF.

This clone appeared a single time. V gene TRBV9 combines with J gene TRBJ2-1, with TRBD2 as a possible D gene (6 bases). Per the germline V gene, CDR1 is SGDLS and CDR2 is YYNGEE. V dropped 1 base and J dropped 2 bases, with 10 bases sitting between them. This CDR3 region has 15 residues. The CDR3 region is CASSVPGDPYNEQFF. As DNA, the CDR3 is TGTGCCAGCAGCGTACCGGGGGACCCCTACAATGAGCAGTTCTTC. Full variable domain (remainder filled in from reference TRBV9 and TRBJ2-1): DSGVTQTPKHLITATGQRVTLRCSPRSGDLSVYWYQQSLDQGLQFLIQYYNGEERAKGNILERFSAQQFPDLHSELNLSSLELGDSALYFCASSVPGDPYNEQFFGPGTRLTVL.

The chain employs TRBV7-3 and TRBJ2-1, with D perhaps matching TRBD2 (6 bases). CDR3 size: 13 residues. Trimming took 5 bases from V and 5 from J, leaving 10 bases between them. CDR1 is SGHTA, CDR2 FQGTGA, per germline. CDR3 in amino acids: CASSPTRNNEQFF. In DNA, the CDR3 is TGTGCCAGCAGCCCGACTAGGAACAATGAGCAGTTCTTC.

The chain links TRBV25-1 to TRBJ2-5, with 8 nucleotides matching TRBD2. CDR3 size: 14 residues. From germline, CDR1 is MGHDK and CDR2 SYGVNS. The V and J ends lost 3 bases and 4 bases, in that order; junction bases with no gene match: 4. CDR3 protein: CASSDVLAGETQYF. The CDR3 DNA reads TGTGCCAGCAGTGACGTGCTAGCGGGAGAGACCCAGTACTTC.

The rearrangement joins TRBV27 to TRBJ2-1; 10 positions match TRBD2. The length of the CDR3 is 17 residues. Per germline, CDR1 MNHEY and CDR2 SMNVEV (reference sequence). Trimming at V came to 3 bases and at J to 1 base, leaving 6 bases not matched to a gene. The DNA of the CDR3 is TGTGCCAGCAGTTTGATTAGCGGGAGGAGTTCCTACAATGAGCAGTTCTTC. It yields the protein CASSLISGRSSYNEQFF.

Regarding this clone: The same CDR3 is also encoded by other DNA sequences in this sample. The chain uses TRBV7-2 and TRBJ2-7; D gene unclear. CDR1 and CDR2 from the germline V gene are SGHTA and FQGNSA. The CDR3 totals 12 residues. The V end lost 3 bases, the J end lost 1 base, and 4 bases lay between the germline ends. CDR3 sequence: CASSLVSYEQYF. Here the CDR3 DNA reads TGTGCCAGCAGCTTGGTTTCCTACGAGCAGTACTTC.